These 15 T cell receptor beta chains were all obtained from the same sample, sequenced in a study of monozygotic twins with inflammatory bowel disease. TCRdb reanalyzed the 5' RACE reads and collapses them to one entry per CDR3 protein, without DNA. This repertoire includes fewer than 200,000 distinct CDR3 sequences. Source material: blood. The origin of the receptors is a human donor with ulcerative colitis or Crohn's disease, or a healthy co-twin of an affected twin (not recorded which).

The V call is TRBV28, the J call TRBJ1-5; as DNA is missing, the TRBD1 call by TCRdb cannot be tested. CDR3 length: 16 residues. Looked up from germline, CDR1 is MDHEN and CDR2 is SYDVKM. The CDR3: CASSLRWQGRNQPQHF.

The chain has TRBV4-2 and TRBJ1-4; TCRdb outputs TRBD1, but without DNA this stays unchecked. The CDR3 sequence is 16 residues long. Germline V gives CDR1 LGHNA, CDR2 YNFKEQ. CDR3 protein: CASSQAPTGGNEKLFF.

The CDR3 here is CASTPGTGEKIFYGYTF. The V call is TRBV28, the J call TRBJ1-2; the TCRdb call, TRBD1, lacks DNA for checking. Germline CDR1 and CDR2: MDHEN and SYDVKM. This CDR3 contains 17 residues.

CDR3 in amino acids: CASSQPLTRLKNIQYF. The V gene is TRBV3-1, the J gene TRBJ2-4. CDR3 size: 16 residues. Germline loops: CDR1 LGHDT, CDR2 YNNKEL (reference sequence).

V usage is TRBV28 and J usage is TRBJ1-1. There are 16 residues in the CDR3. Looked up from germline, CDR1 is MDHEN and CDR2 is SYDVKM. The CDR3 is CASSPPSPEMNTEAFF.

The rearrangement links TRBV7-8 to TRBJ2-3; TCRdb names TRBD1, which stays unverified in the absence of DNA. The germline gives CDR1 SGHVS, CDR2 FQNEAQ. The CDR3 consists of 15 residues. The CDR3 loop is CAVMGAGVSTDTQYF.

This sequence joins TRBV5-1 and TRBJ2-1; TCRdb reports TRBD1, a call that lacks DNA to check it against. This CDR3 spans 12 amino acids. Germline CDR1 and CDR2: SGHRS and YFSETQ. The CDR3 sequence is CASSLVGGEQFF.

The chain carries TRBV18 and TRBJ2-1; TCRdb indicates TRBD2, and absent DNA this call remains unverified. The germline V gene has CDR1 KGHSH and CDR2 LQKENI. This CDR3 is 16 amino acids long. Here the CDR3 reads CASSPALAGAYNEQFF.

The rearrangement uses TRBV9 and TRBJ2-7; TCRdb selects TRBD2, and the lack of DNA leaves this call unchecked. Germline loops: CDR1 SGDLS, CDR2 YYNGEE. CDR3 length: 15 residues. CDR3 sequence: CASSIGGRAFSEQYF.

Here the CDR3 reads CASSFQTGGSETQYF. The rearrangement links TRBV12-3 or TRBV12-4 to TRBJ2-5; there is no DNA to check the TCRdb D call of TRBD1. The CDR3 totals 15 residues.

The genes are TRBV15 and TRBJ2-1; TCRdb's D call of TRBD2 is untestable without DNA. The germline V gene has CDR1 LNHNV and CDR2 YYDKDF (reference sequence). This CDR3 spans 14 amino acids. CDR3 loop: CATSRDQETSWQFF.

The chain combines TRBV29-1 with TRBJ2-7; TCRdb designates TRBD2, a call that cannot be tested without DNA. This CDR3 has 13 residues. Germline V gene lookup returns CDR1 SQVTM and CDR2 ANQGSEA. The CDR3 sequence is CSVAAGPHYEQYF.

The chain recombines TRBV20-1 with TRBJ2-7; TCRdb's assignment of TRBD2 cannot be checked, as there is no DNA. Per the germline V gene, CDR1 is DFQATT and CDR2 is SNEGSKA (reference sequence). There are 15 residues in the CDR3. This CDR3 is CSARDTAGTAYEQYF.

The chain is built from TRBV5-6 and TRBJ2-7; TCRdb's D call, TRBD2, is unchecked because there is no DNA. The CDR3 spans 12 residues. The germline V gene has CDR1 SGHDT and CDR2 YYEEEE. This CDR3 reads CASSIPAGPQYF.

The CDR3 loop is CASSQDQQGGETQYF. The chain couples TRBV6-2 or TRBV6-3 to TRBJ2-5; TCRdb calls TRBD1, which cannot be checked without DNA. The CDR3 runs 15 residues. The V gene's germline CDR1 is MNHEY and CDR2 SVGEGT.